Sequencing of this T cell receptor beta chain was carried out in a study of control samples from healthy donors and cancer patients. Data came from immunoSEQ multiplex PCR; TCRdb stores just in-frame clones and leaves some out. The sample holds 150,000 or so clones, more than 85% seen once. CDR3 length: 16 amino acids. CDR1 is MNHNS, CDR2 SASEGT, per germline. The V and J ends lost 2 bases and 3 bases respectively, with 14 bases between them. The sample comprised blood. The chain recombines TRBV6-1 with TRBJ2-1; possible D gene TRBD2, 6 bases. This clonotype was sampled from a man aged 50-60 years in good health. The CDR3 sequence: CASSEYGRGNYNEQFF. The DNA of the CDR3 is TGTGCCAGCAGTGAATACGGGCGGGGTAACTACAATGAGCAGTTCTTC.